This TCR beta chain was recorded in a study of blood T cells in healthy people across ages. Whole-study context: Template-switching capture recovered about one barcoded beta molecule per two T cells. Study-wide points: CMV status of donors was not determined, possibly confounding expanded clonotype changes.

PBMCs, at least 6.5 million per sample, were isolated. Worth noting for this clonotype: As yet, its antigen is unknown.

Using a J-beta primer mix together with a sample-barcoded 5' primer, a second PCR was run for roughly 7 to 12 cycles. Samples each returned at least 3 million CDR3-containing paired-end reads. One entry per CDR3 protein results from TCRdb running MiXCR on the 5' RACE reads. The sample holds about 970,000 distinct CDR3 sequences, about 53% seen once. The CDR3 extends over 14 amino acids. The V and J ends lost 11 bases and 0 bases, in that order; junction bases with no gene match: 6. This chain joins TRBV12-3 or TRBV12-4 and TRBJ2-1; 8 nucleotides line up with TRBD1. The specimen sequenced was blood. The receptor comes from a woman aged 60-75 years in good health. The CDR3 sequence: CASHRGSSYNEQFF. In DNA form, the CDR3 reads TGTGCCTCACACAGGGGGAGCTCCTACAATGAGCAGTTCTTC.